This note documents a single TCR beta chain sequence. Its antigen is as yet unknown. The germline gene is not matched at one end of the junction; a read error may be the cause. Next came a second PCR, run for about 7 to 12 cycles, which used a sample-barcoded 5' primer along with a J-beta primer mix. MiXCR, applied by TCRdb to the 5' RACE reads, yields one record per CDR3 protein. The data hold around 800,000 distinct CDR3 sequences, with 44% observed a single time. These data come from a study of blood T cells in healthy people across ages. The CDR3 totals 15 residues. The study, taken as a whole, reports: In the absence of known donor CMV status, changes in expanded clonotypes were possibly confounded. Compared with aged donors, long-lived donors showed fewer expanded clones, suggesting selection. Percentage of naive T cells showed a strong correlation with TCR beta diversity.

Sequencing input: blood. This chain connects TRBV12-3 or TRBV12-4 to TRBJ2-5; perhaps TRBD2 as D (6 bases). This clonotype originated in a man aged 55-75 years in good health. CDR3 coding DNA: TGTGCCAGCAGTGGGGGACGGGGAGGACAAGAGACCCGGTACTTC. Amino acids: CASSGGRGGQETRYF.